These T cell receptor beta chains were read from a single sample in a study of OX40 agonist ivuxolimab in advanced cancers. Clones were sequenced by immunoSEQ multiplex PCR, and TCRdb holds only the in-frame ones, with some missing. The sample records about 54,000 clones, approximately 80% being singletons. This material consisted of CD4+ or CD8+ T cells sorted from blood, taken in a trial of the OX40 agonist ivuxolimab. These receptor sequences come from an adult with an advanced solid tumor such as melanoma, head and neck, liver or kidney cancer. Both conserved end residues are part of each CDR3. Each record gives: D gene, clone size, V gene, J gene, CDR3 protein, CDR3 DNA. A D gene is named only where the DNA matches it firmly. Expanded clones get a size class; other rows say once, few or many, or leave the size out.

D: NA
size: NA
V: TRBV7-8
J: TRBJ1-1
CDR3: CASSLVTAANTEAFF
DNA: TGTGCCAGCAGCTTAGTAACAGCCGCGAACACTGAAGCTTTCTTT

D: TRBD1
size: NA
V: TRBV7-2
J: TRBJ2-2
CDR3: CASSLGTGDVELFF
DNA: TGTGCCAGCAGCTTAGGGACAGGGGACGTGGAGCTGTTTTTT

D: TRBD1
size: NA
V: TRBV27
J: TRBJ2-3
CDR3: CASSPTGTGVKTSTDTQYF
DNA: TGTGCCAGCAGTCCAACTGGGACAGGGGTGAAAACTAGCACAGATACGCAGTATTTT

D: TRBD1
size: NA
V: TRBV27
J: TRBJ1-3
CDR3: CASSYRGSGNTIYF
DNA: TGTGCCAGCAGTTACAGGGGCTCTGGAAACACCATATATTTT

D: TRBD2
size: NA
V: TRBV6-5
J: TRBJ2-3
CDR3: CASSSSGTTDTQYF
DNA: TGTGCCAGCAGTTCTAGCGGGACCACAGATACGCAGTATTTT

D: NA
size: few
V: TRBV25-1
J: TRBJ1-1
CDR3: CASRYSGLNTEAFF
DNA: TGTGCCAGCAGATATTCGGGCTTGAACACTGAAGCTTTCTTT

D: NA
size: NA
V: TRBV9
J: TRBJ1-6
CDR3: CASSDQGLGNSPLHF
DNA: TGTGCCAGCAGCGATCAGGGGCTAGGGAATTCACCCCTCCACTTT

D: NA
size: NA
V: TRBV5-6
J: TRBJ2-7
CDR3: CASSFLGQGTYEQYF
DNA: TGTGCCAGCAGCTTTTTGGGGCAGGGAACCTACGAGCAGTACTTC

D: NA
size: NA
V: TRBV5-4
J: TRBJ2-7
CDR3: CASSLGSGEGYEQYF
DNA: TGTGCCAGCAGCTTAGGGTCAGGGGAAGGCTACGAGCAGTACTTC

D: NA
size: once
V: TRBV2
J: TRBJ2-1
CDR3: CASRQEVSLYNEQFF
DNA: TGTGCCAGCAGACAGGAAGTATCCCTCTACAATGAGCAGTTCTTC

D: TRBD1
size: few
V: TRBV30
J: TRBJ2-7
CDR3: CARAGQGLNEQYF
DNA: TGTGCCCGGGCGGGACAGGGGCTAAACGAGCAGTACTTC

D: NA
size: NA
V: TRBV10-1
J: TRBJ2-5
CDR3: CASRRTLQETQYF
DNA: TGCGCCAGCAGAAGGACACTTCAAGAGACCCAGTACTTC

D: NA
size: NA
V: TRBV2
J: TRBJ2-3
CDR3: CATFSSLDTQYF
DNA: TGTGCCACCTTCTCTTCCTTGGATACGCAGTATTTT

D: NA
size: NA
V: TRBV10-3
J: TRBJ2-3
CDR3: CAITLRSSEGTDTQYF
DNA: TGTGCCATCACTCTCCGTTCTAGCGAGGGCACAGATACGCAGTATTTT

D: NA
size: NA
V: TRBV30
J: TRBJ1-5
CDR3: CAWSVWGGGNQPQHF
DNA: TGTGCCTGGAGTGTCTGGGGAGGAGGCAATCAGCCCCAGCATTTT

D: NA
size: few
V: TRBV21-1
J: TRBJ2-7
CDR3: CGQQYRAGYEQYF
DNA: TGTGGCCAGCAATACAGGGCGGGCTACGAGCAGTACTTC

D: NA
size: many
V: TRBV30
J: TRBJ2-2
CDR3: CAWSVTSLGTGELFF
DNA: TGTGCCTGGAGTGTAACTAGTTTGGGCACCGGGGAGCTGTTTTTT

D: NA
size: NA
V: TRBV7-2
J: TRBJ1-2
CDR3: CASSLAAFDTF
DNA: TGTGCCAGCAGCTTAGCCGCCTTCGACACCTTC

D: NA
size: NA
V: TRBV6-1
J: TRBJ1-2
CDR3: CASRGQGRVSYGYTF
DNA: TGTGCCAGCAGGGGCCAGGGCAGGGTTAGCTATGGCTACACCTTC

D: TRBD1
size: once
V: TRBV18
J: TRBJ1-4
CDR3: CASSPDRGANEKLFF
DNA: TGTGCCAGCTCACCTGACAGGGGTGCTAATGAAAAACTGTTTTTT

D: NA
size: NA
V: TRBV6-5
J: TRBJ1-1
CDR3: CASSLQGGLSEAFF
DNA: TGTGCCAGCAGCCTACAGGGTGGGTTATCGGAAGCTTTCTTT

D: NA
size: NA
V: TRBV5-1
J: TRBJ2-7
CDR3: CASSPTAYEQYF
DNA: TGCGCCAGCAGCCCGACAGCCTACGAGCAGTACTTC

D: TRBD2
size: NA
V: TRBV7-9
J: TRBJ2-7
CDR3: CASGFGLARTYEQYF
DNA: TGTGCCAGCGGGTTCGGACTAGCTCGTACCTACGAGCAGTACTTC

D: NA
size: NA
V: TRBV7-2
J: TRBJ1-4
CDR3: CASSLVGGRSEKLFF
DNA: TGTGCCAGCAGCTTAGTTGGGGGGCGCTCTGAAAAACTGTTTTTT

D: NA
size: NA
V: TRBV5-1
J: TRBJ2-7
CDR3: CASSESPSYEQYF
DNA: TGCGCCAGCAGCGAATCACCCTCCTACGAGCAGTACTTC

D: NA
size: NA
V: TRBV18
J: TRBJ2-7
CDR3: CASSPRPTYEQYF
DNA: TGTGCCAGCTCACCACGGCCGACCTACGAGCAGTACTTC

D: TRBD1
size: NA
V: TRBV5-1
J: TRBJ1-6
CDR3: CASSLDGQGISSPLHF
DNA: TGCGCCAGCAGCTTAGACGGACAGGGGATAAGTTCACCCCTCCACTTT

D: NA
size: few
V: TRBV29-1
J: TRBJ1-4
CDR3: CSVEEVGTTNEKLFF
DNA: TGCAGCGTTGAAGAGGTGGGAACAACTAATGAAAAACTGTTTTTT

D: NA
size: NA
V: TRBV7-2
J: TRBJ1-5
CDR3: CASSLDRGNNQPQHF
DNA: TGTGCCAGCAGCTTAGACCGGGGTAACAATCAGCCCCAGCATTTT

D: NA
size: NA
V: TRBV18
J: TRBJ2-7
CDR3: CASSSGANRYEQYF
DNA: TGTGCCAGCTCATCAGGGGCGAACCGCTACGAGCAGTACTTC

D: TRBD1
size: NA
V: TRBV14
J: TRBJ2-1
CDR3: CASSQGWWQGAGEQFF
DNA: TGTGCCAGCAGCCAAGGATGGTGGCAGGGGGCAGGTGAGCAGTTCTTC

D: TRBD1
size: NA
V: TRBV11-2
J: TRBJ1-5
CDR3: CASSLTGTGGNQPQHF
DNA: TGTGCCAGCAGCTTAACCGGGACAGGGGGGAATCAGCCCCAGCATTTT

D: TRBD1
size: NA
V: TRBV28
J: TRBJ1-5
CDR3: CASSGNRGSQPQHF
DNA: TGTGCCAGCAGTGGAAACAGGGGATCTCAGCCCCAGCATTTT

D: TRBD1
size: NA
V: TRBV19
J: TRBJ1-5
CDR3: CASRSPGQGPNQPQHF
DNA: TGTGCCAGTAGATCCCCGGGACAGGGCCCCAATCAGCCCCAGCATTTT

D: TRBD1
size: NA
V: TRBV6-6
J: TRBJ1-5
CDR3: CASSLRQGNNQPQHF
DNA: TGTGCCAGCAGTCTCCGACAGGGGAACAATCAGCCCCAGCATTTT

D: NA
size: NA
V: TRBV6-6
J: TRBJ2-7
CDR3: CASRSQGTPRGQYF
DNA: TGTGCCAGCAGATCTCAGGGGACACCAAGGGGGCAGTACTTC

D: NA
size: NA
V: TRBV18
J: TRBJ2-7
CDR3: CASSPYQTYEQYF
DNA: TGTGCCAGCTCACCATACCAAACCTACGAGCAGTACTTC

D: NA
size: NA
V: TRBV5-5
J: TRBJ1-5
CDR3: CASSLSGERNQPQHF
DNA: TGTGCCAGCAGCTTGAGCGGGGAGCGCAATCAGCCCCAGCATTTT

D: TRBD1
size: NA
V: TRBV11-2
J: TRBJ1-1
CDR3: CASSSSPTGGTEAFF
DNA: TGTGCCAGCAGCTCCTCCCCCACAGGGGGTACTGAAGCTTTCTTT

D: NA
size: NA
V: TRBV7-2
J: TRBJ1-2
CDR3: CASSLGQGGKGYTF
DNA: TGTGCCAGCAGCTTAGGGCAGGGAGGGAAGGGCTACACCTTC

D: TRBD2
size: NA
V: TRBV5-4
J: TRBJ2-3
CDR3: CASSLGGTRTDTQYF
DNA: TGTGCCAGCAGCCTCGGGGGGACTAGAACAGATACGCAGTATTTT

D: TRBD1
size: NA
V: TRBV19
J: TRBJ1-1
CDR3: CASTFSGQMNTEAFF
DNA: TGTGCCAGTACCTTTTCGGGACAGATGAACACTGAAGCTTTCTTT

D: NA
size: NA
V: TRBV5-6
J: TRBJ1-5
CDR3: CASSLRGGNQPQHF
DNA: TGTGCCAGCAGCTTGAGGGGAGGCAATCAGCCCCAGCATTTT

D: TRBD1
size: NA
V: TRBV5-1
J: TRBJ2-5
CDR3: CASSLGGGETQYF
DNA: TGCGCCAGCAGCTTGGGAGGGGGCGAGACCCAGTACTTC

D: TRBD1
size: NA
V: TRBV2
J: TRBJ1-2
CDR3: CASSEVTPDRGRGYTF
DNA: TGTGCCAGCAGTGAAGTAACACCAGACAGGGGGCGAGGCTACACCTTC

D: TRBD1
size: NA
V: TRBV6-5
J: TRBJ2-7
CDR3: CASSPSGTGVYEQYF
DNA: TGTGCCAGCAGTCCATCTGGGACAGGGGTATACGAGCAGTACTTC

D: NA
size: NA
V: TRBV6-5
J: TRBJ2-1
CDR3: CASSYEGGGLNEQFF
DNA: TGTGCCAGCAGTTACGAAGGCGGGGGCCTCAATGAGCAGTTCTTC

D: TRBD1
size: NA
V: TRBV9
J: TRBJ2-3
CDR3: CASSVGTGGLAYTQYF
DNA: TGTGCCAGCAGCGTAGGGACAGGGGGGCTCGCGTATACGCAGTATTTT

D: NA
size: few
V: TRBV27
J: TRBJ2-2
CDR3: CASSLSRQPTVLGELFF
DNA: TGTGCCAGCAGTTTATCGAGGCAGCCGACAGTCTTAGGGGAGCTGTTTTTT

D: NA
size: NA
V: TRBV19
J: TRBJ2-1
CDR3: CASSIDSRYNEQFF
DNA: TGTGCCAGTAGTATAGATTCGCGGTACAATGAGCAGTTCTTC

D: NA
size: NA
V: TRBV11-2
J: TRBJ2-7
CDR3: CASSYPTGRVSYEQYF
DNA: TGTGCCAGCAGCTACCCGACCGGGCGGGTGAGCTACGAGCAGTACTTC

D: NA
size: NA
V: TRBV11-2
J: TRBJ2-7
CDR3: CASSLYGGGPYEQYF
DNA: TGTGCCAGCAGCTTATATGGGGGGGGGCCCTACGAGCAGTACTTC

D: TRBD2
size: once
V: TRBV6-5
J: TRBJ2-7
CDR3: CASRGLAGGGYEQYF
DNA: TGTGCCAGCAGGGGACTAGCGGGAGGGGGGTACGAGCAGTACTTC

D: TRBD1
size: NA
V: TRBV27
J: TRBJ1-1
CDR3: CASRGQGRSTEAFF
DNA: TGTGCCAGCAGGGGACAGGGAAGGAGCACTGAAGCTTTCTTT

D: NA
size: NA
V: TRBV28
J: TRBJ1-2
CDR3: CASSPEVGGYTF
DNA: TGTGCCAGCAGTCCAGAGGTGGGAGGCTACACCTTC

D: NA
size: once
V: TRBV10-2
J: TRBJ2-7
CDR3: CASSPRRGQYF
DNA: TGCGCCAGCAGCCCTAGGAGGGGGCAGTACTTC

D: TRBD1
size: few
V: TRBV15
J: TRBJ2-3
CDR3: CATSIQMTGSDTDTQYF
DNA: TGTGCCACCAGCATACAGATGACAGGGTCCGACACAGATACGCAGTATTTT

D: NA
size: NA
V: TRBV5-6
J: TRBJ1-6
CDR3: CASRTRLRASPLHF
DNA: TGTGCCAGCAGGACCAGACTTCGGGCCTCACCCCTCCACTTT

D: NA
size: NA
V: TRBV7-2
J: TRBJ2-3
CDR3: CASSLITDTQYF
DNA: TGTGCCAGCAGCTTGATCACAGATACGCAGTATTTT

D: NA
size: NA
V: TRBV30
J: TRBJ2-1
CDR3: CAWNAGWPSYNEQFF
DNA: TGTGCCTGGAATGCCGGGTGGCCCTCCTACAATGAGCAGTTCTTC